The next 2 T cell receptor beta chains were all read from a single sample in a study of cytomegalovirus exposure and HLA in healthy donors. This PCR relied on a set of 60 Vbeta primers and 13 Jbeta primers. Profiled with immunoSEQ multiplex PCR; TCRdb holds only in-frame clones, not every one. Of about 200,000 clones listed, roughly 85% were seen once; the top ten hold around 4.8%. Input material: PBMCs. The source is a woman in her twenties or thirties in good health and CMV-seropositive.

The V call is TRBV29-1, the J call TRBJ2-2; D is possibly TRBD2 (6 bases). Trimming removed 4 bases from V and 4 bases from J, with 16 bases in between. The CDR3 spans 15 residues. Germline V gene data show CDR1 as SQVTM and CDR2 as ANQGSEA. This CDR3 reads CSVAFSGYSTGELFF. CDR3 coding DNA: TGCAGCGTTGCGTTCAGCGGGTATTCCACCGGGGAGCTGTTTTTT.

The chain combines TRBV7-9 with TRBJ2-3, with 9 bases aligning to TRBD1. This CDR3 spans 15 amino acids. CDR1 and CDR2 from the germline V gene are SEHNR and FQNEAQ (reference sequence). V shed 4 bases and J 4 bases; nucleotides not matched to a gene: 6. CDR3 nucleotide sequence: TGTGCCAGCAGCTGGGGGACAGGGTTGTCAGATACGCAGTATTTT. It specifies CASSWGTGLSDTQYF. Combining the CDR3 with reference TRBV7-9 and TRBJ2-3 gives the whole variable domain DTGVSQNPRHKITKRGQNVTFRCDPISEHNRLYWYRQTLGQGPEFLTYFQNEAQLEKSRLLSDRFSAERPKGSFSTLEIQRTEQGDSAMYLCASSWGTGLSDTQYFGPGTRLTVL.